The subject of this entry is one TCR beta chain. As yet, its antigen is unknown. This record belongs to a study of T cell responses to AZD1222 COVID-19 vaccine. J gave up 4 bases and V 5 bases, and 5 bases lay outside the gene matches. Germline V gene lookup returns CDR1 MNHEY and CDR2 SVGEGT. The CDR3 covers 15 residues. Repertoires were generated with immunoSEQ multiplex PCR, while TCRdb's copy carries only in-frame clones and drops some. The sample carries under 130,000 clones, over 85% recorded once. Regarding the study as a whole: Recipients of two AZD1222 doses showed rising Spike-specific TCR breadth and depth. Baseline testing showed seropositivity in only a handful of AZD1222 recipients.

Sequencing was performed on peripheral blood, taken on day 0 of AZD1222 vaccination. The chain joins TRBV6-2 or TRBV6-3 to TRBJ2-5, with 12 bases identical to TRBD2. The source is an adult in good health. CDR3 residues: CASSPTSGSVETQYF. In DNA form, the CDR3 reads TGTGCCAGCAGTCCGACTAGCGGGAGTGTAGAGACCCAGTACTTC.